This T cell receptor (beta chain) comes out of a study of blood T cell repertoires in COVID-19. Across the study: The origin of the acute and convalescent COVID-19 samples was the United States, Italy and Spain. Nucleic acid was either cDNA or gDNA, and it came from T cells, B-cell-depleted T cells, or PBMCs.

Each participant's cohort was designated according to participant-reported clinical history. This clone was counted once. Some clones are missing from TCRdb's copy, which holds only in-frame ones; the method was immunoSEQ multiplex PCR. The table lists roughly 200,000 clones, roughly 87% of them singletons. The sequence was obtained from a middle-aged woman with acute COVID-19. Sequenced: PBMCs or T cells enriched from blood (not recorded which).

The CDR3 region has the DNA TGTGCCAGCAGCTTGGGCAGCTATGGCTACACCTTC. Translation: CASSLGSYGYTF. The gene calls are TRBV5-5 and TRBJ1-2, with unresolved D. The CDR3 contains 12 residues. V lost 0 bases, J lost 4 bases, and 4 bases lay in between. Germline CDR1 and CDR2: SGHKS and YYEKEE (reference sequence).